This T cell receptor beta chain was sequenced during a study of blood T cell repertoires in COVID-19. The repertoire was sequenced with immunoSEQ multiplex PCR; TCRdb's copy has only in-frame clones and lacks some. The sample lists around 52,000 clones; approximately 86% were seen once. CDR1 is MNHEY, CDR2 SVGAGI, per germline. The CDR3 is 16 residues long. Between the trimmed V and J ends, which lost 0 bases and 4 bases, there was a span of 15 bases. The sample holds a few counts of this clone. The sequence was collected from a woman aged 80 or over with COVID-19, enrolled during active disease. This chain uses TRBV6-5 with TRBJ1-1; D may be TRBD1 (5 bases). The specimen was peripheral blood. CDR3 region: CASSYSVISGGTEAFF. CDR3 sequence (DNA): TGTGCCAGCAGTTACTCGGTCATATCCGGGGGCACTGAAGCTTTCTTT.